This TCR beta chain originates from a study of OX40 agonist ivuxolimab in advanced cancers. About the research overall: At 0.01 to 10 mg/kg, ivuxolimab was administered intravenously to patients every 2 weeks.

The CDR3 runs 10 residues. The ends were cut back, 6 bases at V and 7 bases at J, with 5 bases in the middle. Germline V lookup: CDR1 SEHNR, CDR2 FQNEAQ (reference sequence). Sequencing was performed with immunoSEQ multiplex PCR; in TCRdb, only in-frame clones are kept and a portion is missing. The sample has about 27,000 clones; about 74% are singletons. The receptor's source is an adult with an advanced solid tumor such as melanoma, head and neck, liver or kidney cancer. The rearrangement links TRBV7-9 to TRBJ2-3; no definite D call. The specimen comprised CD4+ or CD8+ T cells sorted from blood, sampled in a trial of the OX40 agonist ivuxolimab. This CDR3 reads CASSRNTQYF. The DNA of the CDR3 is TGTGCCAGCAGTCGGAATACGCAGTATTTT.